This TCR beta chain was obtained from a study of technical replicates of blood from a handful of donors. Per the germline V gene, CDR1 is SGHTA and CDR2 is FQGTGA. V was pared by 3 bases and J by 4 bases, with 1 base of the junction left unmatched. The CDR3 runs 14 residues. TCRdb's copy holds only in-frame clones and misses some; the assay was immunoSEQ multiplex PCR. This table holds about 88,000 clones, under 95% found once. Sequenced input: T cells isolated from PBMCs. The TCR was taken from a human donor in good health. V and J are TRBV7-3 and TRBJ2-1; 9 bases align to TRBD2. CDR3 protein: CASSFSGGYNEQFF. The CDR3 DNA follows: TGTGCCAGCAGCTTCAGCGGGGGGTACAATGAGCAGTTCTTC.